A single sample gave rise to the 17 T cell receptor beta chains below, sequenced in a study of metastatic and nonmetastatic thyroid tumors. TCRdb reassembled clones from the PCR reads with MiXCR. This table has tens of thousands of clones, 20% appearing once. All patients reached thyroid surgery having received no treatment beforehand. Sequenced: adjacent normal tissue. These receptors all come from a female donor with papillary thyroid cancer or a benign thyroid nodule (not recorded which). Some clones in this sample may be carry-over from other donors' samples.

By share, this clone ranks as medium-sized (0.01 to 0.1%). CDR3 in amino acids: CATYQLQGADEQFF. The CDR3 DNA reads as TGTGCCACCTACCAATTACAGGGGGCGGATGAGCAGTTCTTC. The chain combines TRBV24-1 with TRBJ2-1, with 9 bases lining up with TRBD1. Germline CDR1 reads KGHDR; CDR2 reads SFDVKD. CDR3 length equals 14 residues. V gave up 9 bases and J gave up 8 bases; unmatched junction bases: 10.

This clone ranks as medium-sized (0.01 to 0.1%). V usage is TRBV6-1 and J usage is TRBJ1-1; no clear D gene. The CDR3 length is 12 residues. Between the trimmed V and J ends, which lost 8 bases and 0 bases, there was a span of 7 bases. The germline gives CDR1 MNHNS, CDR2 SASEGT. In DNA form, the CDR3 reads TGTGCCAGCGGCCTAATGAACACTGAAGCTTTCTTT. Its protein is CASGLMNTEAFF.

In this sample, this clone is medium-sized (0.01 to 0.1%). This rearrangement joins TRBV28 to TRBJ1-3; TRBD1 matches at 10 bases. The CDR3 extends over 14 amino acids. V gave up 8 bases and J gave up 2 bases; unmatched junction bases: 3. Germline V CDR1 and CDR2: MDHEN, SYDVKM. The CDR3 region is CASCGQGAGNTIYF. In DNA, the CDR3 is TGTGCCAGCTGTGGACAGGGGGCTGGAAACACCATATATTTT. The full variable domain, its missing parts supplied by reference TRBV28 and TRBJ1-3, is DVKVTQSSRYLVKRTGEKVFLECVQDMDHENMFWYRQDPGLGLRLIYFSYDVKMKEKGDIPEGYSVSREKKERFSLILESASTNQTSMYLCASCGQGAGNTIYFGEGSWLTVV.

The table lists this clone with many counts. CDR3 sequence reads: CASSLIGWDQPQHF. CDR3 in DNA: TGTGCCAGCAGTTTAATAGGGTGGGATCAGCCCCAGCATTTT. The rearrangement uses TRBV28 and TRBJ1-5; no clear D gene. Germline CDR1 MDHEN, CDR2 SYDVKM. The CDR3 loop spans 14 amino acids. Trimming removed 2 bases at V and 5 bases at J, with 10 bases between. The full variable domain, with the rest looked up from reference TRBV28 and TRBJ1-5, is DVKVTQSSRYLVKRTGEKVFLECVQDMDHENMFWYRQDPGLGLRLIYFSYDVKMKEKGDIPEGYSVSREKKERFSLILESASTNQTSMYLCASSLIGWDQPQHFGDGTRLSIL.

In DNA, the CDR3 is TGCGCCAGCAGCCGTGACAGGGCGGCGTCCTACGAGCAGTACTTC. Encoded protein: CASSRDRAASYEQYF. V is TRBV5-1 and J is TRBJ2-7, with 7 bases fitting TRBD1. Trimming removed 4 bases from V and 1 base from J; junction bases left unmatched: 8. CDR1 and CDR2 from the germline V gene are SGHRS and YFSETQ. This CDR3 contains 15 residues.

This clone was counted at least ten times. This chain connects TRBV5-6 to TRBJ2-3; unclear D gene. V was pared by 2 bases and J by 11 bases, with 15 bases between. The CDR3 runs 13 residues. Germline V gene sequence: CDR1 SGHDT, CDR2 YYEEEE. This chain's CDR3 is CASSFASMSRQYF. The CDR3 DNA reads as TGTGCCAGCAGCTTCGCATCGATGTCCAGGCAGTATTTT.

This clone turned up a few times. V is TRBV6-5 and J is TRBJ1-4; TRBD1 is a possible D gene (5 bases). The CDR3 contains 13 residues. Germline lookup yields CDR1 MNHEY and CDR2 SVGAGI. V was clipped by 7 bases and J by 10 bases, with 16 bases between them. In DNA form, the CDR3 reads TGTGCCAGCAAGGACCAATCCGGGGGAAAACTGTTTTTT. It yields the protein CASKDQSGGKLFF.

This clone was counted many times. The chain recombines TRBV27 with TRBJ2-5; weak D call: TRBD1 (6 bases). The length of the CDR3 is 13 residues. Looked up from germline, CDR1 is MNHEY and CDR2 is SMNVEV (reference sequence). Deletions cut 5 bases from V and 3 bases from J, with 10 bases between. CDR3 loop: CASSPNREETQYF. As DNA, the CDR3 is TGTGCCAGCAGTCCCAACAGGGAAGAGACCCAGTACTTC.

By share, this clone counts as medium-sized. The rearrangement joins TRBV24-1 to TRBJ1-5, with a tentative D call TRBD1 (5 bases). Germline-derived CDR1 and CDR2 are KGHDR and SFDVKD. V was cut by 2 bases and J by 4 bases, with 11 bases left in between. The CDR3 is 15 residues long. CDR3 nucleotide sequence: TGTGCCACCAGTGATTCGGTGGGGGTGAATCAGCCCCAGCATTTT. Amino acid sequence: CATSDSVGVNQPQHF.

This clone was recorded many times. This chain uses TRBV18 with TRBJ2-7, with D perhaps TRBD1 (6 bases). The germline V gene has CDR1 KGHSH and CDR2 LQKENI. CDR3 length equals 13 residues. The V and J ends lost 2 bases and 2 bases respectively, with 7 bases between them. CDR3 sequence: CASSPRDTYEQYF. The CDR3 coding sequence is TGTGCCAGCTCACCAAGGGACACCTACGAGCAGTACTTC. Based on the CDR3 plus reference TRBV18 and TRBJ2-7, the full variable domain is NAGVMQNPRHLVRRRGQEARLRCSPMKGHSHVYWYRQLPEEGLKFMVYLQKENIIDESGMPKERFSAEFPKEGPSILRIQQVVRGDSAAYFCASSPRDTYEQYFGPGTRLTVT.

In its sample, this clone was seen many times. V is TRBV20-1 and J is TRBJ2-1, with 9 bases lining up with TRBD2. This CDR3 comprises 13 residues. The germline gives CDR1 DFQATT, CDR2 SNEGSKA (reference sequence). V lost 6 bases, J lost 8 bases, and 8 bases stayed unmatched. The CDR3 loop reads CSAPSGTVDEQFF. The CDR3 region has the DNA TGCAGTGCCCCTAGCGGGACGGTCGATGAGCAGTTCTTC.

The table lists this clone with many counts. This chain joins TRBV20-1 and TRBJ2-1; D unresolved. The CDR3 extends over 13 amino acids. Germline values: CDR1 DFQATT, CDR2 SNEGSKA (reference sequence). V lost 5 bases and J 5 bases, leaving 13 bases between the germline ends. This chain's CDR3 is CSADTGPNNEQFF. The DNA of the CDR3 is TGCAGTGCTGACACCGGGCCAAACAATGAGCAGTTCTTC.

This chain links TRBV5-5 with TRBJ1-1; the D is unclear. From germline, CDR1 is SGHKS and CDR2 YYEKEE (reference sequence). The CDR3 totals 15 residues. Trimming removed 0 bases from V and 2 bases from J, with 11 bases in between. CDR3 sequence: CASSLDRRFNTEAFF. CDR3 sequence (DNA): TGTGCCAGCAGCTTGGATAGGCGATTCAACACTGAAGCTTTCTTT.

The sample holds many counts of this clone. The chain is built from TRBV11-3 and TRBJ2-1; D may be TRBD2 (5 bases). The germline gives CDR1 SGHNT, CDR2 YENEEA. V lost 0 bases and J lost 4, with 13 bases in between. This CDR3 has 16 residues. The CDR3 DNA sequence: TGTGCCAGCAGCTTAGATGGGAGCGGAGCTTACAATGAGCAGTTCTTC. Translation gives CASSLDGSGAYNEQFF.

The rearrangement uses TRBV5-6 and TRBJ2-7, with 8 bases lining up with TRBD1. V shed 2 bases, J shed 7 bases, and the junction held 11 bases outside the gene matches. CDR1 is SGHDT, CDR2 YYEEEE, per germline. The CDR3 runs 15 residues. The CDR3 region has the DNA TGTGCCAGCAGCTTCAGGGACAGGCTCTTTGGAGAGCAGTACTTC. Its protein is CASSFRDRLFGEQYF.

Of note for this clone: A read error may produce the germline difference seen at one junction end. The chain has TRBV7-2 and TRBJ1-2; D possibly corresponds to TRBD1 (6 bases). Germline lookup yields CDR1 SGHTA and CDR2 FQGNSA. The length of the CDR3 is 14 residues. Here the CDR3 DNA reads TGTGCCAGCAGTTACGGACAGCATAACTATGGCCACACCTTC. Its protein product is CASSYGQHNYGHTF.

This clone was counted many times. The CDR3 DNA reads as TGTGCCATCAGACCCACTGGCGGGACCACAGATACGCAGTATTTT. Translation: CAIRPTGGTTDTQYF. V and J are TRBV10-3 and TRBJ2-3; TRBD2 is a possible D gene (6 bases). The CDR3 covers 15 residues. Trimming left V 6 bases short and J 2 bases short, with 15 bases between. The germline gives CDR1 ENHRY, CDR2 SYGVKD.